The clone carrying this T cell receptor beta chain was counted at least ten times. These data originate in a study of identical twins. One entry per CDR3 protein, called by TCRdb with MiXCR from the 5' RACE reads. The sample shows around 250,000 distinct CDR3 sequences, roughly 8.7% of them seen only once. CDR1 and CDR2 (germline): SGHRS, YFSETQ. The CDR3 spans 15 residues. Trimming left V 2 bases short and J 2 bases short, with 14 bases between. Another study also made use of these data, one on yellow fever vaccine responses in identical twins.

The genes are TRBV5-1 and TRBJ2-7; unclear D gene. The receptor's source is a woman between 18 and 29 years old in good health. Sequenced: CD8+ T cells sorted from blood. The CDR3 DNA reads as TGCGCCAGCAGCTTAGAAGGAGAAAATACCTACGAGCAGTACTTC. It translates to CASSLEGENTYEQYF.